This T cell receptor (beta chain) was recovered during a study of T cell changes during pregnancy in multiple sclerosis. Sequencing used immunoSEQ multiplex PCR; TCRdb keeps in-frame clones, though not all of them. This table has tens of thousands of clones, approximately 91% appearing once. In germline, CDR1 is MDHEN, CDR2 SYDVKM. The V gene lost 5 bases and the J gene lost 6 bases, with 17 bases spanning the gap. The CDR3 extends over 15 amino acids. The chain links TRBV28 to TRBJ1-5; a possible D gene is TRBD1 (6 bases). The material sequenced was PBMCs (not recorded whether the cells were cultured). The clonotype comes from a female donor with multiple sclerosis, enrolled in a pregnancy study. The CDR3 DNA is TGTGCCAGCAGTCCATCACAGGGATTCCCTCAGCCCCAGCATTTT. Translated: CASSPSQGFPQPQHF.